This T cell receptor beta chain was found in a study of blood T cell repertoires in COVID-19. Background on the study: Spain, Italy and the United States supplied samples that represented acute and convalescent COVID-19. T cells, B-cell-depleted T cells, or PBMCs supplied cDNA or gDNA.

The CDR3 covers 17 residues. The germline CDR1 and CDR2 sequences are SEHNR and FQNEAQ (reference sequence). With V trimmed by 2 bases and J by 5 bases, 7 bases remained unmatched. In the original workflow: From reference gene primer amplification, estimates of nucleated cell counts were derived. The table came from immunoSEQ multiplex PCR; TCRdb's copy has only in-frame clones and leaves some out. V and J calls and clone size are as listed in that table; D and trimming were resolved from the DNA. The sample has around 180,000 clones, about 89% seen once; the top ten hold about 2.7%. Sequencing was done on a sample of peripheral blood. The chain couples TRBV7-9 to TRBJ1-6; TRBD1 matches at 9 bases. The clonotype was recovered from a man between 35 and 55 years old with active or convalescent COVID-19. CDR3 region: CASSLISGQGHNSPLHF. Written as DNA, the CDR3 is TGTGCCAGCAGCTTAATTTCGGGACAGGGTCATAATTCACCCCTCCACTTT.